Sequencing of this T cell receptor (beta chain) was carried out in a study of blood T cell repertoires in COVID-19. The assay was immunoSEQ multiplex PCR, and TCRdb's table has in-frame clones only and misses some. The sample contains about 220,000 clones, 82% of which appear only once. Patients at the Seattle site were enrolled during active infection and followed longitudinally. Germline assignment: CDR1 SGDLS and CDR2 YYNGEE. The CDR3 extends over 13 amino acids. V was trimmed by 3 bases and J by 6 bases, leaving 9 bases between them. The chain carries TRBV9 and TRBJ2-2; D unclear. The sample was peripheral blood. This sequence originates from a woman in her seventies with COVID-19, enrolled during active disease. The CDR3 loop is CASSGEYPGELFF. In DNA, the CDR3 is TGTGCCAGCAGCGGCGAATATCCCGGGGAGCTGTTTTTT.